The clone carrying this T cell receptor (beta chain) was counted only a few times. TCRdb fed the RT-PCR reads into MiXCR, producing one record per CDR3 protein. The sample lists hundreds of thousands of distinct CDR3 sequences; 14% were seen once. The CDR3 extends over 15 amino acids. V was pared by 6 bases and J by 6 bases, with 10 bases of the junction left unmatched. Germline V gives CDR1 DFQATT, CDR2 SNEGSKA (reference sequence). The sequence was obtained from a female donor in good health, serving as a healthy control. The rearrangement links TRBV20-1 to TRBJ2-3, with 12 bases identical to TRBD2. What was sequenced was memory CD4+ T cells from blood. The chain's CDR3 is CSADTRLAGEDTQYF. The CDR3, as DNA: TGCAGTGCCGATACAAGACTAGCGGGAGAGGATACGCAGTATTTT.